This is a list of T cell receptor beta chains from one sample in a study of T cells in Graves' hyperthyroidism and ophthalmopathy. MiXCR, applied by TCRdb to the multiplex PCR reads, yields one record per CDR3 protein. Here the sample spans some 420,000 distinct CDR3 sequences, approximately 15% being singletons. Material for sequencing was blood. The receptors were gathered from a woman in her late teens or twenties with Graves' hyperthyroidism. CDR3s include the opening cysteine and the closing phenylalanine or tryptophan. The order of the fields is D gene, J gene, clone size, CDR3 length, V gene, CDR3 DNA, CDR3 protein. D genes are given only for firm matches. Clone size, where shown, is once, few, many, or a class for clones that have expanded.

D gene: TRBD1; J gene: TRBJ2-1; clone size: NA; CDR3 length: 13; V gene: TRBV6-1; CDR3 DNA: TGTGTCAGCAGTTATCGCGACAGGGATGAGCAGTTCTTC; CDR3 protein: CVSSYRDRDEQFF
D gene: NA; J gene: TRBJ2-2; clone size: many; CDR3 length: 16; V gene: TRBV5-8; CDR3 DNA: TGTGCCAGCAGCTTGGGCGCAGGGTTGAACACCGGGGAGCTGTTTTTT; CDR3 protein: CASSLGAGLNTGELFF
D gene: TRBD1; J gene: TRBJ2-2; clone size: few; CDR3 length: 15; V gene: TRBV12-3/TRBV12-4; CDR3 DNA: TGTGCCAGCACCGAAACATCGACAGGGCCCGGGGAGCTGTTTTTT; CDR3 protein: CASTETSTGPGELFF
D gene: TRBD2; J gene: TRBJ2-1; clone size: many; CDR3 length: 17; V gene: TRBV12-3/TRBV12-4; CDR3 DNA: TGTGCCAGCAGTTACCTTATGGGAGGGCCTCCCAACAATGAGCAGTTCTTC; CDR3 protein: CASSYLMGGPPNNEQFF
D gene: TRBD1; J gene: TRBJ2-2; clone size: many; CDR3 length: 15; V gene: TRBV28; CDR3 DNA: TGTGCCAGTAAGGCCGGGACAGGGGACACCGGGGAGCTGTTTTTT; CDR3 protein: CASKAGTGDTGELFF
D gene: TRBD1; J gene: TRBJ2-7; clone size: many; CDR3 length: 12; V gene: TRBV7-2; CDR3 DNA: TGTGCCAGCAGCAGGACAGGGGGCGGGCAGTACTTC; CDR3 protein: CASSRTGGGQYF
D gene: NA; J gene: TRBJ2-7; clone size: many; CDR3 length: 14; V gene: TRBV7-9; CDR3 DNA: TGTGCCAGCACCTTAACCGACAGAAACTACGAGCAGTACTTC; CDR3 protein: CASTLTDRNYEQYF
D gene: NA; J gene: TRBJ1-1; clone size: many; CDR3 length: 13; V gene: TRBV28; CDR3 DNA: TGTGCCAGCAGTCAGGCCATGGCCACTGAAGCTTTCTTT; CDR3 protein: CASSQAMATEAFF
D gene: NA; J gene: TRBJ2-5; clone size: NA; CDR3 length: 13; V gene: TRBV2; CDR3 DNA: TGTGCCGGCATGGGGGGCATCCAAGAGACCCAGTACTTC; CDR3 protein: CAGMGGIQETQYF
D gene: NA; J gene: TRBJ2-7; clone size: medium-sized; CDR3 length: 15; V gene: TRBV28; CDR3 DNA: TGTGCCAGCATTGACGCGACAGCCTCTACCTACGAGCAGTACTTC; CDR3 protein: CASIDATASTYEQYF
D gene: TRBD2; J gene: TRBJ2-1; clone size: many; CDR3 length: 15; V gene: TRBV5-1; CDR3 DNA: TGTGCCAGCAGTTCGACTAGCGGTTCCTACAATGAGCAGTTCTTC; CDR3 protein: CASSSTSGSYNEQFF
D gene: TRBD2; J gene: TRBJ2-3; clone size: many; CDR3 length: 13; V gene: TRBV5-1; CDR3 DNA: TGCGCCAGCGCTAGCGGGCACACAGATACGCAGTATTTT; CDR3 protein: CASASGHTDTQYF
D gene: TRBD1; J gene: TRBJ2-1; clone size: few; CDR3 length: 13; V gene: TRBV13; CDR3 DNA: TGTGCCAGCAGCTACAGGGGAAGCAATGAGCAGTTCTTC; CDR3 protein: CASSYRGSNEQFF
D gene: TRBD1; J gene: TRBJ1-1; clone size: once; CDR3 length: 14; V gene: TRBV12-3/TRBV12-4; CDR3 DNA: TGTGCCAGCAGTTTGTTGACAGGGGGCCGAGAAGCTTTCTTT; CDR3 protein: CASSLLTGGREAFF
D gene: NA; J gene: TRBJ2-7; clone size: once; CDR3 length: 14; V gene: TRBV9; CDR3 DNA: TGTGCCAGCAGCAAGACGGGGGTCTCCTACGAGCAGTACTTC; CDR3 protein: CASSKTGVSYEQYF
D gene: TRBD2; J gene: TRBJ2-1; clone size: NA; CDR3 length: 14; V gene: TRBV29-1; CDR3 DNA: TGCAGCGTACGGCGGGAGTGGTGGCAAAATGAGCAGTTCTTC; CDR3 protein: CSVRREWWQNEQFF
D gene: TRBD1; J gene: TRBJ2-1; clone size: many; CDR3 length: 15; V gene: TRBV7-3; CDR3 DNA: TGTGCCAGCAGCTTGACAGGGACAGGGACCAATGAGCAGTTCTTC; CDR3 protein: CASSLTGTGTNEQFF
D gene: NA; J gene: TRBJ2-3; clone size: NA; CDR3 length: 15; V gene: TRBV5-6; CDR3 DNA: TGTGCCAGCAGCTTGGAACGCGGTCGCACAGATACGCAGTATTTT; CDR3 protein: CASSLERGRTDTQYF
D gene: TRBD2; J gene: TRBJ2-5; clone size: many; CDR3 length: 15; V gene: TRBV2; CDR3 DNA: TGTGCAACCAGTGCTGGGTCTAGCGGACAAGAGACCCAGTACTTC; CDR3 protein: CATSAGSSGQETQYF
D gene: NA; J gene: TRBJ1-4; clone size: many; CDR3 length: 14; V gene: TRBV20-1; CDR3 DNA: TGCAGTGCTAGCGGGGGGGCCGTTGGCGAAAAACTGTTTTTT; CDR3 protein: CSASGGAVGEKLFF
D gene: NA; J gene: TRBJ2-1; clone size: many; CDR3 length: 18; V gene: TRBV11-2; CDR3 DNA: TGTGCCAGCAGCTCCCTTTTAGCGAACCCAAGCTCCTACAATGAGCAGTTCTTC; CDR3 protein: CASSSLLANPSSYNEQFF
D gene: TRBD1; J gene: TRBJ1-2; clone size: many; CDR3 length: 16; V gene: TRBV3-1; CDR3 DNA: TGTGCCAGCAGCCAAGTTGGACAGGCGGCTAACTATGGCTACACCTTC; CDR3 protein: CASSQVGQAANYGYTF
D gene: NA; J gene: TRBJ1-2; clone size: many; CDR3 length: 13; V gene: TRBV24-1; CDR3 DNA: TGTGCCACCAGTGACAGGGCGAACTATGGCTACACCTTC; CDR3 protein: CATSDRANYGYTF
D gene: TRBD1; J gene: TRBJ1-5; clone size: few; CDR3 length: 17; V gene: TRBV18; CDR3 DNA: TGTGCCAGCTCACAAAATAGGGACAGGCTATACAATCAGCCCCAGCATTTT; CDR3 protein: CASSQNRDRLYNQPQHF
D gene: NA; J gene: TRBJ2-1; clone size: many; CDR3 length: 13; V gene: TRBV20-1; CDR3 DNA: TGCAGTGCCGCGGGACCCAACGGAAATGAGCAGTTCTTC; CDR3 protein: CSAAGPNGNEQFF
D gene: NA; J gene: TRBJ2-7; clone size: few; CDR3 length: 14; V gene: TRBV13; CDR3 DNA: TGTGCCAGCAGCCCCCGGGACTCGGAGTACGAGCAGTACTTC; CDR3 protein: CASSPRDSEYEQYF
D gene: NA; J gene: TRBJ1-4; clone size: many; CDR3 length: 15; V gene: TRBV6-1; CDR3 DNA: TGTGCCAGCAGTGAAACGCAGGCCTCTAATGAAAAACTGTTTTTT; CDR3 protein: CASSETQASNEKLFF
D gene: TRBD1; J gene: TRBJ1-1; clone size: few; CDR3 length: 14; V gene: TRBV19; CDR3 DNA: TGTGCCATCTCACCCGGGACAGAGAACACTGAAGCTTTCTTT; CDR3 protein: CAISPGTENTEAFF
D gene: TRBD1; J gene: TRBJ2-2; clone size: many; CDR3 length: 15; V gene: TRBV28; CDR3 DNA: TGTGCCAGCAGTGGTCCGGGACAGGGCTTCGGGGAGCTGTTTTTT; CDR3 protein: CASSGPGQGFGELFF
D gene: NA; J gene: TRBJ1-2; clone size: many; CDR3 length: 14; V gene: TRBV20-1; CDR3 DNA: TGCAGTGCTAGAGAAGGTTATTCAGTCTATGGCTACACCTTC; CDR3 protein: CSAREGYSVYGYTF
D gene: TRBD1; J gene: TRBJ2-7; clone size: many; CDR3 length: 16; V gene: TRBV28; CDR3 DNA: TGTGCCAGCAGTTTTCCCCCGGACAGGGGAGGCTACGAGCAGTACTTC; CDR3 protein: CASSFPPDRGGYEQYF
D gene: NA; J gene: TRBJ2-7; clone size: NA; CDR3 length: 12; V gene: TRBV20-1; CDR3 DNA: TGCAGTGCTAGCGACGGGTTGTACGAGCAGTACTTC; CDR3 protein: CSASDGLYEQYF
D gene: TRBD1; J gene: TRBJ2-4; clone size: NA; CDR3 length: 18; V gene: TRBV9; CDR3 DNA: TGTGCCAGCAGCGCCGGACAGGGGGCGACGCTAGCCAAAAACATTCAGTACTTC; CDR3 protein: CASSAGQGATLAKNIQYF
D gene: NA; J gene: TRBJ2-5; clone size: many; CDR3 length: 14; V gene: TRBV6-5; CDR3 DNA: TGTGCCAGCAGTTACTCAGGGGATTGGGAGACCCAGTACTTC; CDR3 protein: CASSYSGDWETQYF
D gene: TRBD2; J gene: TRBJ2-1; clone size: many; CDR3 length: 15; V gene: TRBV20-1; CDR3 DNA: TGCAGTGCTACCCAACTAGCGGGAGGATACAATGAGCAGTTCTTC; CDR3 protein: CSATQLAGGYNEQFF
D gene: TRBD1; J gene: TRBJ2-7; clone size: few; CDR3 length: 16; V gene: TRBV27; CDR3 DNA: TGTGCCAGCAGTTCACGGACAGGGCCGAGCTCCTACGAGCAGTACTTC; CDR3 protein: CASSSRTGPSSYEQYF
D gene: NA; J gene: TRBJ2-7; clone size: many; CDR3 length: 16; V gene: TRBV12-3/TRBV12-4; CDR3 DNA: TGTGCCAGCAGTTTAGCGCGTTTATTGGTTGAAGGGATGAAGTACTTC; CDR3 protein: CASSLARLLVEGMKYF
D gene: NA; J gene: TRBJ1-1; clone size: many; CDR3 length: 11; V gene: TRBV30; CDR3 DNA: TGTGCCTGGAACCGGCGGACTGAAGCTTTCTTT; CDR3 protein: CAWNRRTEAFF
D gene: NA; J gene: TRBJ2-7; clone size: many; CDR3 length: 14; V gene: TRBV7-8; CDR3 DNA: TGTGCCAGCAGCCCCCACACCCAAACCTACGAGCAGTACTTC; CDR3 protein: CASSPHTQTYEQYF
D gene: NA; J gene: TRBJ1-1; clone size: once; CDR3 length: 13; V gene: TRBV12-3/TRBV12-4; CDR3 DNA: TGTGCCAGCAGTTACAGTAACGGTCCTGAAGCTCTCTTT; CDR3 protein: CASSYSNGPEALF
D gene: NA; J gene: TRBJ2-3; clone size: many; CDR3 length: 14; V gene: TRBV6-1; CDR3 DNA: TGTGCCAGCACCCATCGGCCGGGCACAGATACGCAGTATTTT; CDR3 protein: CASTHRPGTDTQYF
D gene: TRBD1; J gene: TRBJ1-2; clone size: NA; CDR3 length: 16; V gene: TRBV6-5; CDR3 DNA: TGTGCCAGCAGTTACCATGGGACAGTTCTCGACTATGGCTACACCTTC; CDR3 protein: CASSYHGTVLDYGYTF
D gene: NA; J gene: TRBJ2-1; clone size: many; CDR3 length: 12; V gene: TRBV10-2; CDR3 DNA: TGCGCCAGCATGGAGCGGTACAATGAGCAGTTCTTC; CDR3 protein: CASMERYNEQFF
D gene: NA; J gene: TRBJ2-1; clone size: many; CDR3 length: 15; V gene: TRBV5-5; CDR3 DNA: TGTGCCAGCAGCTTGGCGGGGACTCTCTCCAATGAGCAGTTCTTC; CDR3 protein: CASSLAGTLSNEQFF
D gene: TRBD1; J gene: TRBJ2-5; clone size: NA; CDR3 length: 13; V gene: TRBV20-1; CDR3 DNA: TGCAGTGCTGGACAGGGGGTTCAGGAGACCCAGTACTTC; CDR3 protein: CSAGQGVQETQYF
D gene: TRBD1; J gene: TRBJ1-4; clone size: few; CDR3 length: 14; V gene: TRBV25-1; CDR3 DNA: TGTGCCAGCAGTGAGACAGGGGGCTTTTTGAAACTGTTTTTT; CDR3 protein: CASSETGGFLKLFF
D gene: TRBD1; J gene: TRBJ1-1; clone size: once; CDR3 length: 15; V gene: TRBV6-1; CDR3 DNA: TGTGCCAGCTTGTGGGGGACAGACGTTCGCACTGAAGCTTTCTTT; CDR3 protein: CASLWGTDVRTEAFF
D gene: NA; J gene: TRBJ2-7; clone size: many; CDR3 length: 13; V gene: TRBV10-3; CDR3 DNA: TGTGCCATCAGTGAGAGAGGAACCTACGAGCAGTACTTC; CDR3 protein: CAISERGTYEQYF